This is a list of T cell receptor beta chains from one sample in a study of identical twins. TCRdb recomputed calls from the 5' RACE reads with MiXCR, one row per CDR3 protein. This table holds about 530,000 distinct CDR3 sequences, more than 20% found once. This sample was also put to use in a study of yellow fever vaccine responses in identical twins.

Sequencing was performed on CD4+ T cells sorted from blood. Receptors originate from a woman aged 18-30 years in good health. The CDR3 runs from the conserved cysteine through the conserved F or W. A D gene is named only where the DNA matches it firmly. Clone size is given for some rows only: seen once, a few or many times, or a class if the clone is expanded.

D gene	V gene	J gene	clone size	CDR3 protein	CDR3 DNA
-	TRBV4-1	TRBJ2-5	-	CASSQGLSGSQETQYF	TGCGCCAGCAGCCAAGGGCTCTCTGGATCTCAAGAGACCCAGTACTTC
-	TRBV20-1	TRBJ1-1	-	CSARSGGMNTEAFF	TGCAGTGCTAGGTCGGGGGGGATGAACACTGAAGCTTTCTTT
TRBD2	TRBV3-1	TRBJ2-1	few	CASSPQVLAGGHEQFF	TGTGCCAGCAGCCCCCAGGTCCTAGCGGGGGGGCATGAGCAGTTCTTC
-	TRBV7-2	TRBJ2-4	few	CASSLELAKNIQYF	TGTGCCAGCAGCTTAGAGCTAGCCAAAAACATTCAGTACTTC
TRBD1	TRBV5-1	TRBJ1-1	many	CASSLTGVEAFF	TGCGCCAGCAGCTTGACAGGGGTGGAAGCTTTCTTT
TRBD2	TRBV28	TRBJ2-2	-	CASSSREGSVTGELFF	TGTGCCAGCAGTTCAAGGGAGGGGTCGGTCACCGGGGAGCTGTTTTTT
-	TRBV5-1	TRBJ1-2	few	CASSGIGRDYGYTF	TGCGCCAGCTCGGGGATCGGCAGGGACTATGGCTACACCTTC
TRBD2	TRBV27	TRBJ2-7	many	CASSLGASGIYEQYF	TGTGCCAGCAGTTTAGGGGCTAGCGGGATCTACGAGCAGTACTTC
-	TRBV5-1	TRBJ2-5	-	CASSSDGLVETQYF	TGCGCCAGCAGTTCCGACGGCTTAGTTGAGACCCAGTACTTC
-	TRBV7-9	TRBJ1-1	few	CASSSLPGTGRELVF	TGTGCCAGCAGCTCATTACCAGGGACGGGAAGGGAGTTGGTCTTT
-	TRBV20-1	TRBJ2-1	-	CSANRPENEQFF	TGCAGTGCTAACAGGCCTGAGAATGAGCAGTTCTTC
TRBD1	TRBV5-6	TRBJ2-2	few	CASSLATGGLRIGELFF	TGTGCCAGCAGCTTGGCGACAGGGGGCTTAAGGATCGGGGAGCTGTTTTTT
-	TRBV7-3	TRBJ1-1	-	CASSPYSGGTEAFF	TGTGCCAGCAGCCCGTATTCCGGGGGGACTGAAGCTTTCTTT
-	TRBV11-2	TRBJ2-5	-	CASSPLPRTVQETQYF	TGTGCCAGCAGCCCACTACCCCGGACAGTACAAGAGACCCAGTACTTC
-	TRBV14	TRBJ2-5	-	CASSPTDWTGTETQYF	TGTGCCAGCAGCCCAACTGACTGGACGGGGACAGAGACCCAGTACTTC
-	TRBV25-1	TRBJ2-3	-	CASSEALGTDTQYF	TGTGCCAGCAGTGAAGCGCTGGGCACAGATACGCAGTATTTT
TRBD1	TRBV27	TRBJ2-5	few	CASKWTGGSRETQYF	TGTGCCAGCAAGTGGACAGGGGGCAGTCGAGAGACCCAGTACTTC
TRBD2	TRBV28	TRBJ2-1	-	CASRGTSGTKGGGNEQFF	TGTGCCAGCAGGGGGACTAGCGGGACAAAAGGAGGGGGCAATGAGCAGTTCTTC
-	TRBV2	TRBJ2-5	many	CASRDGVEETQYF	TGTGCCAGCCGGGACGGGGTGGAAGAGACCCAGTACTTC
-	TRBV12-3/TRBV12-4	TRBJ1-4	many	CASSLEGRANEKLFF	TGTGCCAGCAGTTTAGAGGGAAGGGCTAATGAAAAACTGTTTTTT
-	TRBV6-5	TRBJ2-7	few	CASSYGLGKPYEQYF	TGTGCCAGCAGTTACGGTCTTGGGAAGCCTTACGAGCAGTACTTC
TRBD1	TRBV6-1	TRBJ2-7	-	CASSTRTGGSYEQYF	TGTGCCAGCAGTACGAGGACAGGGGGTAGCTACGAGCAGTACTTC
TRBD2	TRBV20-1	TRBJ2-5	few	CSARDLFASGRAPETQYF	TGCAGTGCTAGAGACTTATTTGCTAGCGGGAGGGCCCCTGAGACCCAGTACTTC
TRBD2	TRBV9	TRBJ2-2	-	CASSGGLAGVSNTGELFF	TGTGCCAGCAGCGGGGGACTAGCGGGAGTATCGAACACCGGGGAGCTGTTTTTT
-	TRBV5-1	TRBJ2-1	few	CASSQGTQRGNEQFF	TGCGCCAGCAGCCAAGGGACCCAACGGGGGAATGAGCAGTTCTTC
TRBD2	TRBV5-1	TRBJ2-2	-	CASSSRLAENTGELFF	TGCGCCAGCAGCTCACGACTAGCGGAGAACACCGGGGAGCTGTTTTTT
TRBD1	TRBV7-2	TRBJ1-1	few	CASSSNRGPTEAFF	TGTGCCAGCAGCTCCAACAGGGGGCCAACTGAAGCTTTCTTT
-	TRBV5-1	TRBJ2-1	few	CASRPRDGGYNEQFF	TGCGCCAGCAGACCCCGGGACGGAGGCTACAATGAGCAGTTCTTC
-	TRBV10-3	TRBJ2-3	few	CAITHRGSTDTQYF	TGTGCCATCACCCATCGGGGCAGCACAGATACGCAGTATTTT
TRBD2	TRBV11-2	TRBJ2-1	-	CASSLGPSTSGRASSYNEQFF	TGTGCCAGCAGCTTAGGACCTTCGACTAGCGGGAGGGCTAGCTCCTACAATGAGCAGTTCTTC
TRBD1	TRBV12-3/TRBV12-4	TRBJ1-1	-	CASTIKGGQQAFF	TGTGCCAGCACCATCAAGGGGGGACAGCAAGCTTTCTTT
-	TRBV9	TRBJ1-2	few	CASSVGGREETYGYTF	TGTGCCAGCAGCGTAGGAGGTAGGGAGGAGACCTATGGCTACACCTTC
TRBD2	TRBV20-1	TRBJ2-1	-	CSAGIAGGRMGSYNEQFF	TGCAGTGCGGGGATAGCGGGAGGGCGGATGGGCTCCTACAATGAGCAGTTCTTC
TRBD2	TRBV19	TRBJ2-2	-	CASSIRRLAGTGELFF	TGTGCCAGTAGTATTAGGAGACTAGCCGGCACCGGGGAGCTGTTTTTT
-	TRBV5-1	TRBJ2-1	few	CASSLVGHRGYNEQFF	TGCGCCAGCAGCTTGGTGGGACACCGAGGGTACAATGAGCAGTTCTTC
-	TRBV9	TRBJ2-1	few	CASSVAGTPLGNEQFF	TGTGCCAGCAGCGTAGCCGGGACCCCCTTGGGCAATGAGCAGTTCTTC
TRBD1	TRBV6-5	TRBJ1-1	few	CASSYDRVEGTEAFF	TGTGCCAGCAGTTACGACAGGGTGGAGGGCACTGAAGCTTTCTTT
TRBD2	TRBV7-3	TRBJ2-7	-	CASSLYPSGYEQYF	TGTGCCAGCAGCTTATATCCTAGCGGCTACGAGCAGTACTTC
-	TRBV9	TRBJ1-2	-	CASSSPDKYGYTF	TGTGCCAGCAGTTCACCGGACAAGTATGGCTACACCTTC
-	TRBV2	TRBJ1-1	-	CASRVSLMNTEAFF	TGTGCCAGCAGAGTAAGCCTTATGAACACTGAAGCTTTCTTT
-	TRBV29-1	TRBJ2-2	-	CSDQLGDKNTGELFF	TGCAGCGACCAGTTAGGGGACAAGAACACCGGGGAGCTGTTTTTT
TRBD1	TRBV12-3/TRBV12-4	TRBJ2-1	-	CASSRTRGQGGFKTYNEQFF	TGTGCCAGCAGCCGCACCCGGGGACAGGGGGGCTTTAAGACCTACAATGAGCAGTTCTTC
-	TRBV20-1	TRBJ2-3	-	CSALWGRTDTQYF	TGCAGTGCCCTTTGGGGGCGCACAGATACGCAGTATTTT
-	TRBV7-6	TRBJ2-1	-	CASSFDGGGHPYNEQFF	TGTGCCAGCAGCTTCGATGGCGGGGGCCATCCCTACAATGAGCAGTTCTTC
-	TRBV29-1	TRBJ2-5	-	CSVGQRLQETQYF	TGCAGCGTTGGCCAGCGGCTCCAAGAGACCCAGTACTTC
-	TRBV9	TRBJ2-5	-	CASSVGAGQETQYF	TGTGCCAGCAGCGTAGGGGCGGGCCAAGAGACCCAGTACTTC
TRBD2	TRBV10-3	TRBJ2-3	-	CAISESGTSGARRVDTQYF	TGTGCCATCAGTGAGTCCGGGACTAGCGGGGCTAGGAGGGTCGATACGCAGTATTTT
-	TRBV20-1	TRBJ1-5	-	CSAYRANQPQHF	TGCAGTGCCTACAGGGCTAATCAGCCCCAGCATTTT
-	TRBV2	TRBJ1-1	many	CAINRAPNTEAFF	TGTGCCATCAACCGCGCGCCGAACACTGAAGCTTTCTTT
TRBD2	TRBV12-3/TRBV12-4	TRBJ2-1	-	CASSQLAGRTYNEQFF	TGTGCCAGCAGCCAACTAGCGGGCCGGACCTACAATGAGCAGTTCTTC
TRBD1	TRBV20-1	TRBJ2-5	-	CSARGTGTVAQYF	TGCAGTGCTAGAGGGACAGGGACAGTGGCCCAGTACTTC
-	TRBV11-2	TRBJ2-6	-	CASTSGVRSGANVLTF	TGTGCCAGCACGTCAGGGGTCCGCTCTGGGGCCAACGTCCTGACTTTC
-	TRBV3-1	TRBJ2-7	-	CASSQVGEQYF	TGTGCCAGCAGCCAAGTAGGCGAGCAGTACTTC
TRBD2	TRBV20-1	TRBJ2-1	-	CSARDRSSGRAGEQFF	TGCAGTGCTAGAGATCGGTCTAGCGGGAGGGCCGGGGAGCAGTTCTTC
-	TRBV2	TRBJ2-1	few	CASSDKNEQFF	TGTGCCAGCAGTGACAAGAATGAGCAGTTCTTC